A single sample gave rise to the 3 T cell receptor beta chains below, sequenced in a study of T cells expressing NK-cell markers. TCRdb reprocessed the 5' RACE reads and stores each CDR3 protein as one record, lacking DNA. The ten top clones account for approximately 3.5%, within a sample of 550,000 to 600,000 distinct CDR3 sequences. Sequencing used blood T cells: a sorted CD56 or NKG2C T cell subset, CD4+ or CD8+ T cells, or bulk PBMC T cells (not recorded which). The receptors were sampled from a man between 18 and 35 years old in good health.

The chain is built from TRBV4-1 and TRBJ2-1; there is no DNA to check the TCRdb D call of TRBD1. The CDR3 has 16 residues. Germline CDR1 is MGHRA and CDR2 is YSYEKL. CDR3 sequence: CASSQDRGMGYNEQFF.

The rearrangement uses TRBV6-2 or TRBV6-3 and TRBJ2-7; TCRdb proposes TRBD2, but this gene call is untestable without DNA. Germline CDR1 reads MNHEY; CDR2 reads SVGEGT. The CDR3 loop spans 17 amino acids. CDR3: CASSYPSWTSGNYEQYF.

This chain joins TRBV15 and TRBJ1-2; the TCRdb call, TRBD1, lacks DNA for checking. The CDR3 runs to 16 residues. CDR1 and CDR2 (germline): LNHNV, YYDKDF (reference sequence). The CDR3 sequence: CATSRDLAGGLGGYTF.